This TCR beta chain was sequenced during a study of shared clonotypes between healthy human individuals. Data came from immunoSEQ multiplex PCR; TCRdb stores just in-frame clones and leaves some out. The profile covers some 2,000,000 clones, with about 95% appearing a single time and more than 0.95% taken by the ten largest. CD8 cells regarded as naive lacked CD45RO, were positively chosen for CCR7, and omitted terminally differentiated effector memory CD45RA+ cells. This TCR was recovered from a young man in good health. Material for sequencing was naive CD8+ T cells sorted from blood.

Here the CDR3 DNA reads TGTGCCAGCAGCTCGGTAGCGGGGGGGGCGGATACGCAGTATTTT. The encoded protein is CASSSVAGGADTQYF. The chain couples TRBV5-4 to TRBJ2-3, with TRBD2 identical over 11 bases. The V gene's germline CDR1 is SGHNT and CDR2 YYREEE (reference sequence). J gave up 6 bases and V 3 bases, and 6 bases lay outside the gene matches. The CDR3 covers 15 residues.